A selection of T cell receptor beta chains follows, all from one sample in a study of radiotherapy plus CTLA-4 blockade in lung cancer. Only in-frame clones appear in the TCRdb table, and some are missing; sequencing was by immunoSEQ multiplex PCR. The table records about 120,000 clones, 85% to 90% of them present only once. The sample was peripheral blood, taken from a patient treated with radiotherapy plus ipilimumab. The source is a human donor with non-small cell lung cancer that progressed on radiotherapy plus ipilimumab. Each CDR3 is given with its conserved first and last residue. The D gene is left open where the match is weak. The size entry is marked missing in some rows and otherwise reads once, few, many or a size class.

abundance: -
j_gene: TRBJ2-7
d_gene: -
v_gene: TRBV5-1
CDR3aa: CASSLMVGQKEQYF
CDR3nt: TGCGCCAGCAGCTTGATGGTTGGGCAGAAGGAGCAGTACTTC

abundance: -
j_gene: TRBJ2-2
d_gene: -
v_gene: TRBV11-3
CDR3aa: CASSLVFRTGELFF
CDR3nt: TGTGCCAGCAGCTTAGTTTTCCGCACCGGGGAGCTGTTTTTT

abundance: -
j_gene: TRBJ1-4
d_gene: -
v_gene: TRBV7-8
CDR3aa: CASSHDGNEKLFF
CDR3nt: TGTGCCAGCAGCCACGACGGAAATGAAAAACTGTTTTTT

abundance: -
j_gene: TRBJ2-7
d_gene: -
v_gene: TRBV5-4
CDR3aa: CASGPGLSYEQYF
CDR3nt: TGTGCCAGCGGACCGGGCCTCTCCTACGAGCAGTACTTC

abundance: -
j_gene: TRBJ1-5
d_gene: -
v_gene: TRBV5-1
CDR3aa: CASSLRGNQPQHF
CDR3nt: TGCGCCAGCAGCTTGCGCGGAAATCAGCCCCAGCATTTT

abundance: -
j_gene: TRBJ2-7
d_gene: TRBD1
v_gene: TRBV9
CDR3aa: CASSVSGTGVYEQYF
CDR3nt: TGTGCCAGCAGCGTATCTGGGACAGGAGTTTACGAGCAGTACTTC

abundance: -
j_gene: TRBJ1-1
d_gene: -
v_gene: TRBV5-5
CDR3aa: CASSKQGVITEAFF
CDR3nt: TGTGCCAGCAGCAAACAGGGTGTGATTACTGAAGCTTTCTTT

abundance: -
j_gene: TRBJ1-2
d_gene: -
v_gene: TRBV5-1
CDR3aa: CASSLTADSPGGYGYTF
CDR3nt: TGCGCCAGCAGCTTGACCGCGGACAGCCCGGGGGGCTATGGCTACACCTTC

abundance: -
j_gene: TRBJ2-5
d_gene: -
v_gene: TRBV2
CDR3aa: CASQERVKARETQYF
CDR3nt: TGTGCCAGCCAAGAACGAGTCAAAGCAAGAGAAACCCAGTACTTC

abundance: -
j_gene: TRBJ2-1
d_gene: TRBD2
v_gene: TRBV6-5
CDR3aa: CASSYSGLGYNEQFF
CDR3nt: TGTGCCAGCAGTTACTCGGGACTAGGATACAATGAGCAGTTCTTC

abundance: -
j_gene: TRBJ2-2
d_gene: TRBD2
v_gene: TRBV18
CDR3aa: CASSPLRRTSGTGNTGELFF
CDR3nt: TGTGCCAGCTCACCACTGAGGAGGACTAGCGGGACCGGGAACACCGGGGAGCTGTTTTTT

abundance: few
j_gene: TRBJ1-1
d_gene: -
v_gene: TRBV18
CDR3aa: CASSPWRGAENTEAFF
CDR3nt: TGTGCCAGCTCACCGTGGAGGGGCGCGGAGAACACTGAAGCTTTCTTT

abundance: -
j_gene: TRBJ2-1
d_gene: -
v_gene: TRBV25-1
CDR3aa: CASSKFGLYNEQFF
CDR3nt: TGTGCCAGCAGTAAGTTCGGACTTTACAATGAGCAGTTCTTC

abundance: -
j_gene: TRBJ1-4
d_gene: -
v_gene: TRBV6-6
CDR3aa: CASRGAGTATNEKLFF
CDR3nt: TGTGCCAGCAGGGGGGCGGGAACAGCAACTAATGAAAAACTGTTTTTT

abundance: -
j_gene: TRBJ2-1
d_gene: TRBD2
v_gene: TRBV7-8
CDR3aa: CASSYLTSGFYNEQFF
CDR3nt: TGTGCCAGCAGCTACCTAACTAGCGGGTTTTACAATGAGCAGTTCTTC

abundance: few
j_gene: TRBJ1-2
d_gene: -
v_gene: TRBV18
CDR3aa: CASSPRNYGYTF
CDR3nt: TGTGCCAGCTCACCTCGGAACTATGGCTACACCTTC

abundance: -
j_gene: TRBJ2-1
d_gene: TRBD2
v_gene: TRBV5-4
CDR3aa: CASSLGLAGDNEQFF
CDR3nt: TGTGCCAGCAGCTTAGGACTAGCGGGAGACAATGAGCAGTTCTTC

abundance: few
j_gene: TRBJ1-4
d_gene: -
v_gene: TRBV19
CDR3aa: CASSRGRAEEKLFF
CDR3nt: TGTGCCAGTAGTCGGGGACGGGCGGAGGAAAAACTGTTTTTT

abundance: -
j_gene: TRBJ1-3
d_gene: -
v_gene: TRBV6-5
CDR3aa: CASSYSGYDSGNTIYF
CDR3nt: TGTGCCAGCAGTTACTCGGGGTACGACTCTGGAAACACCATATATTTT

abundance: -
j_gene: TRBJ1-3
d_gene: TRBD1
v_gene: TRBV18
CDR3aa: CASSPTGSYGNTIYF
CDR3nt: TGTGCCAGCTCACCGACAGGGAGCTATGGAAACACCATATATTTT

abundance: -
j_gene: TRBJ1-2
d_gene: -
v_gene: TRBV5-1
CDR3aa: CASSFDSLYGYTF
CDR3nt: TGCGCCAGCAGCTTCGACAGCCTATATGGCTACACCTTC

abundance: -
j_gene: TRBJ2-5
d_gene: TRBD1
v_gene: TRBV5-1
CDR3aa: CASSFGDRAQETQYF
CDR3nt: TGCGCCAGCAGCTTTGGGGACAGGGCCCAAGAGACCCAGTACTTC

abundance: -
j_gene: TRBJ1-1
d_gene: -
v_gene: TRBV7-6
CDR3aa: CASSLGEGSKAFF
CDR3nt: TGTGCCAGCAGCTTAGGCGAAGGCAGTAAAGCCTTCTTT

abundance: -
j_gene: TRBJ2-5
d_gene: -
v_gene: TRBV7-7
CDR3aa: CASRALSGKETQYF
CDR3nt: TGTGCTAGCAGGGCCCTTAGCGGAAAAGAGACCCAGTACTTC

abundance: -
j_gene: TRBJ1-5
d_gene: TRBD1
v_gene: TRBV19
CDR3aa: CASSMTLRQGGQPQHF
CDR3nt: TGTGCCAGTAGTATGACTTTGAGACAGGGTGGCCAGCCCCAGCATTTT

abundance: -
j_gene: TRBJ1-2
d_gene: -
v_gene: TRBV27
CDR3aa: CASSFRANYGYTF
CDR3nt: TGTGCCAGCAGTTTCAGAGCTAACTATGGCTACACCTTC

abundance: -
j_gene: TRBJ2-7
d_gene: -
v_gene: TRBV6-5
CDR3aa: CASSYQGLGEQYF
CDR3nt: TGTGCCAGCAGTTATCAGGGTTTGGGAGAGCAGTACTTC

abundance: -
j_gene: TRBJ2-1
d_gene: TRBD2
v_gene: TRBV6-4
CDR3aa: CASSDWLAGLGEQFF
CDR3nt: TGTGCCAGCAGTGACTGGCTAGCGGGGCTAGGTGAGCAGTTCTTC

abundance: -
j_gene: TRBJ2-5
d_gene: -
v_gene: TRBV7-3
CDR3aa: CASSLSHQETQYF
CDR3nt: TGTGCCAGCAGCCTAAGCCACCAAGAGACCCAGTACTTC

abundance: -
j_gene: TRBJ2-5
d_gene: -
v_gene: TRBV28
CDR3aa: CASSFRAGETQYF
CDR3nt: TGTGCCAGCAGTTTTCGGGCGGGGGAGACCCAGTACTTC

abundance: -
j_gene: TRBJ1-1
d_gene: TRBD1
v_gene: TRBV5-6
CDR3aa: CASSFPRGLVNTEAFF
CDR3nt: TGTGCCAGCAGCTTCCCCAGGGGGCTAGTGAACACTGAAGCTTTCTTT

abundance: -
j_gene: TRBJ2-5
d_gene: -
v_gene: TRBV7-3
CDR3aa: CASSLRWGPWETQYF
CDR3nt: TGTGCCAGCAGCTTACGTTGGGGGCCCTGGGAGACCCAGTACTTC

abundance: once
j_gene: TRBJ1-2
d_gene: -
v_gene: TRBV27
CDR3aa: CASSLGGDWGYTF
CDR3nt: TGTGCCAGCAGTTTAGGGGGGGATTGGGGCTACACCTTC

abundance: -
j_gene: TRBJ1-3
d_gene: -
v_gene: TRBV4-1
CDR3aa: CASSPTRSGNTIYF
CDR3nt: TGCGCCAGCAGCCCTACCCGCTCTGGAAACACCATATATTTT

abundance: -
j_gene: TRBJ2-1
d_gene: TRBD2
v_gene: TRBV29-1
CDR3aa: CSVSPSGTYNEQFF
CDR3nt: TGCAGCGTTTCTCCTAGCGGGACGTACAATGAGCAGTTCTTC

abundance: -
j_gene: TRBJ2-5
d_gene: -
v_gene: TRBV9
CDR3aa: CASSVDPGWETQYF
CDR3nt: TGTGCCAGCAGCGTAGACCCGGGGTGGGAGACCCAGTACTTC

abundance: -
j_gene: TRBJ2-2
d_gene: -
v_gene: TRBV28
CDR3aa: CASAEYRETGELFF
CDR3nt: TGTGCCAGCGCGGAATACAGGGAGACCGGGGAGCTGTTTTTT